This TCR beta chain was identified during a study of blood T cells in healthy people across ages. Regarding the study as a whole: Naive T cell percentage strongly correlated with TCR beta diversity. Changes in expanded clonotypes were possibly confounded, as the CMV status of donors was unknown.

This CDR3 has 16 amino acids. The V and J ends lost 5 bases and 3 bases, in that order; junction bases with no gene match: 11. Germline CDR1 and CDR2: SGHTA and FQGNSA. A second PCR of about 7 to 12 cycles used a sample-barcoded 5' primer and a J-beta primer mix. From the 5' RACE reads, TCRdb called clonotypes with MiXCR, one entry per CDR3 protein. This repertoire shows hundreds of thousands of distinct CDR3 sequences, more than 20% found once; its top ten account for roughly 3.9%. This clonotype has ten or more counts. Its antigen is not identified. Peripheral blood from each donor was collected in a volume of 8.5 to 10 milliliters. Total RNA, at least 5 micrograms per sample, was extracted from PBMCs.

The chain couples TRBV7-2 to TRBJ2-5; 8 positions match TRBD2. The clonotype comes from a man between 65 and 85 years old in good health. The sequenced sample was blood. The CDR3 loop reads CASSPRSAGVKETQYF. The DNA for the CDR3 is TGTGCCAGCAGCCCCCGGTCAGCGGGAGTAAAAGAGACCCAGTACTTC.